Listed below are T cell receptor beta chains from one sample, sequenced in a study of shared clonotypes between healthy human individuals. Repertoires were generated with immunoSEQ multiplex PCR, while TCRdb's copy carries only in-frame clones and drops some. The sample consists of a few million clones, around nine tenths of them appearing once. The sample taken for sequencing was naive CD4+ T cells sorted from blood. Source of these receptors: a man between 18 and 29 years old in good health. Each CDR3 is given with its conserved first and last residue. The order of the fields is V gene, clone size, D gene, J gene, CDR3 DNA, CDR3 protein. D genes are given only for firm matches. Not every row has a clone size; where given, it reads once, few, many or a size class.

>TRBV11-3|once|TRBD2|TRBJ2-3
TGTGCCAGCAGTCCGGGACTAGCGGGGGGCACAGATACGCAGTATTTT
CASSPGLAGGTDTQYF
>TRBV4-1|-|TRBD1|TRBJ1-5
TGCGCCAGCAGCCAAGATTGGGGACAGGGTAATCAGCCCCAGCATTTT
CASSQDWGQGNQPQHF
>TRBV6-5|-|-|TRBJ2-7
TGTGCCAGCAGTTATCCCTTAGGGGGGACGTACGAGCAGTACTTC
CASSYPLGGTYEQYF
>TRBV4-3|-|TRBD2|TRBJ2-7
TGCGCCAGCAGCCAGGGGACTAGCGGCACCTACGAGCAGTACTTC
CASSQGTSGTYEQYF
>TRBV6-5|-|-|TRBJ2-5
TGTGCCAGCAGTTACTCGGGCAAACAAGAGACCCAGTACTTC
CASSYSGKQETQYF
>TRBV7-8|-|TRBD2|TRBJ2-7
TGTGCCAGCAGCTTACTACGGGGGGGCGAATTCGTGCGCGAGCAGTACTTC
CASSLLRGGEFVREQYF
>TRBV18|-|-|TRBJ2-3
TGTGCCAGCTCACCGTCGCGCGATACGCAGTATTTT
CASSPSRDTQYF
>TRBV2|-|-|TRBJ2-6
TGTGCCACCAGCACGCCTCCTGGGGCCAACGTCCTGACTTTC
CATSTPPGANVLTF
>TRBV5-8|-|TRBD1|TRBJ1-1
TGTGCCAGCAGCTTCCGACAGGGGGGTGAAGCTTTCTTT
CASSFRQGGEAFF
>TRBV2|once|-|TRBJ1-2
TGTGCCAGCAGTCAATTGAGCTATGGCTACACCTTC
CASSQLSYGYTF
>TRBV12-5|few|-|TRBJ1-2
TGTGCTAGTGGTTTATCCGGGGGGATGCGCGGCTACACCTTC
CASGLSGGMRGYTF
>TRBV18|-|TRBD1|TRBJ2-2
TGTGCCAGCTCAACCGGACAGGCCTTAGGGGCCGGGGAGCTGTTTTTT
CASSTGQALGAGELFF
>TRBV6-1|-|-|TRBJ2-7
TGTGCCAGCACCATCCGAGGGGTCACTACGGGGGAGCAGTACTTC
CASTIRGVTTGEQYF
>TRBV30|few|TRBD1|TRBJ1-4
TGTGCCTGGGGGGACAGGGCAGGGGTGAGGGAAAAACTGTTTTTT
CAWGDRAGVREKLFF
>TRBV6-5|-|TRBD2|TRBJ2-3
TGTGCCATCGCACCCCGGGACTACCGGGATACGCAGTATTTT
CAIAPRDYRDTQYF
>TRBV7-8|-|TRBD1|TRBJ1-2
TGTGCCAGCAGCGCGGACAGGGACTATGGCTACACCTTC
CASSADRDYGYTF
>TRBV2|-|TRBD1|TRBJ2-7
TGTGCCAGCAGTGTGGACAGGGCGTACGAGCAGTACTTC
CASSVDRAYEQYF
>TRBV5-4|once|-|TRBJ2-7
TGTGCCAGCAGCTTGGCCGGGGGCAACGAGCAGTACTTC
CASSLAGGNEQYF
>TRBV4-2|-|-|TRBJ1-6
TGTGCCAGCAGCCAAGACCAGGGGTCACCCCTCCACTTT
CASSQDQGSPLHF
>TRBV9|-|TRBD1|TRBJ1-6
TGTGCCAGCAGCCGTACAGGGGTCGTAGGGATTTCGCCCCTCCACTTT
CASSRTGVVGISPLHF
>TRBV9|-|-|TRBJ1-1
TGTGCCAGCAGCGTAGGTCAGAGCCGGGATTCGCGCGCTGAAGCTTTCTTT
CASSVGQSRDSRAEAFF
>TRBV7-9|-|-|TRBJ1-1
TGTGCCAGCAGCTTAATCGGCAGGAGGAACACTGAAGCTTTCTTT
CASSLIGRRNTEAFF
>TRBV19|-|-|TRBJ1-2
TGTGCCACCACAGGGTCGGGGTTGAGCTATGGCTACACCTTC
CATTGSGLSYGYTF
>TRBV6-5|-|-|TRBJ2-7
TGTGCCAGCAGTTACGGCTCCAGGGATATCTACGAGCAGTACTTC
CASSYGSRDIYEQYF
>TRBV5-1|once|TRBD2|TRBJ2-1
TGCGCCAGCAGCCTACCTACTAGCGGGGGTTACAATGAGCAGTTCTTC
CASSLPTSGGYNEQFF
>TRBV7-9|-|-|TRBJ1-4
TGTGCCAGCAGCCCCCAGACAGCTCCCTCCGGGGAACTGTTTTTT
CASSPQTAPSGELFF
>TRBV2|-|-|TRBJ1-3
TGTGCCAGCAGTAGGGACCGAAGCTCTGGAAACACCATATATTTT
CASSRDRSSGNTIYF
>TRBV2|-|TRBD1|TRBJ2-6
TGTGCCAGCAGTGGTTGGGACAGGGGGTCTGGGGCCAACGTCCTGACTTTC
CASSGWDRGSGANVLTF
>TRBV19|-|TRBD1|TRBJ2-2
TGTGCCAGTAGTTGGGGACAGGGGACGAACACCGGGGAGCTGTTTTTT
CASSWGQGTNTGELFF
>TRBV7-2|-|-|TRBJ2-7
TGTGCCAGCAGCGGGGGGCTAGCCCACGAGCAGTACTTC
CASSGGLAHEQYF
>TRBV7-9|-|-|TRBJ2-3
TGTGCCAGCAGCTTATCCTCAGCCACAGATACGCAGTATTTT
CASSLSSATDTQYF
>TRBV30|-|-|TRBJ2-7
TGTGCCTGGAGTCGCCGTCCTAGTTCCCGCACCCCATACGAGCAGTACTTC
CAWSRRPSSRTPYEQYF
>TRBV19|few|-|TRBJ1-2
TGTGCCAGTAGCCCGTACAGGGATCAGAATGGCTACACCTTC
CASSPYRDQNGYTF
>TRBV11-1|-|-|TRBJ2-2
TGTGCCAGCAGCTTAGGTCCTGTGGCCGGGGAGCTGTTTTTT
CASSLGPVAGELFF
>TRBV21-1|-|-|TRBJ1-2
TGTGCCAGCAGGGACTCGGGGGGCGCGGATGGCTACACCTTC
CASRDSGGADGYTF
>TRBV5-4|-|-|TRBJ1-3
TGTGCCAGCAGCTTGGGCGGAAACTCTGGAAACACCATATATTTT
CASSLGGNSGNTIYF
>TRBV5-6|-|-|TRBJ1-1
TGTGCCAGCTTCCCCTTGGGGGGGGCTAGATTGAACACTGAAGCTTTCTTT
CASFPLGGARLNTEAFF
>TRBV9|-|-|TRBJ2-2
TGTGCCAGCAGAGTGGGTTTTACCGGGGAGCTGTTTTTT
CASRVGFTGELFF
>TRBV29-1|-|-|TRBJ2-7
TGCAGCGTTGAAGATCTAACAAACGAGCAGTACTTC
CSVEDLTNEQYF